The rows below give T cell receptor beta chains drawn from one sample of a study of cytotoxic CD8 clonotypes in ibrutinib-treated CLL. The data were produced by immunoSEQ multiplex PCR, yet TCRdb's version contains in-frame clones alone and is incomplete. The profile shows over 100,000 clones, 70% to 90% of them singletons. Sequencing used PBMCs, obtained after 24 months of ibrutinib treatment. Every receptor here comes from a human donor with chronic lymphocytic leukemia. CDR3s include the opening cysteine and the closing phenylalanine or tryptophan. The order of the fields is clone size, J gene, V gene, CDR3 protein. The listing skips clone size in some rows; elsewhere it reads once, few, many or a size class.

>NA|TRBJ1-1|TRBV5-6
CASSLAGSRNTEAFF
>once|TRBJ1-1|TRBV28
CASSLEMTGPTEAFF
>NA|TRBJ2-2|TRBV9
CASSAILRGFFGELFF
>NA|TRBJ1-1|TRBV7-2
CASSTGVVTEAFF
>NA|TRBJ2-3|TRBV30
CAWSVGGAGGPVTQYF
>NA|TRBJ2-3|TRBV7-8
CASPWTASSDTQYF
>few|TRBJ1-5|TRBV21-1
CASSSHLNQPQHF
>NA|TRBJ2-7|TRBV9
CASSVDPKGQSSYEQYF
>NA|TRBJ2-2|TRBV5-4
CASSLGSGIQTGELFF
>NA|TRBJ2-5|TRBV6-5
CASSYPQGGETQYF
>NA|TRBJ2-1|TRBV7-3
CASSATGMMYNEQFF
>few|TRBJ1-5|TRBV27
CASSLKAYPNQPQHF
>NA|TRBJ2-7|TRBV5-1
CASSLEGPTYEQYF
>NA|TRBJ2-1|TRBV29-1
CSVVGSGGLYNEQFF
>once|TRBJ2-5|TRBV28
CASSIQPRGETQYF
>NA|TRBJ1-5|TRBV30
CAWRRAGYSNQPQHF
>NA|TRBJ2-1|TRBV28
CATNPWTSGNSEQFF
>NA|TRBJ2-3|TRBV5-1
CASTLAGVDTQYF
>NA|TRBJ2-3|TRBV5-1
CASSLEVGPYTDTQYF
>NA|TRBJ1-1|TRBV6-1
CASSRPGVTEAFF
>NA|TRBJ1-2|TRBV4-3
CASSSQGVYGYTF
>NA|TRBJ1-4|TRBV9
CASSYENNEKLFF
>NA|TRBJ1-6|TRBV7-2
CASTVRGTYNSPLHF
>few|TRBJ1-5|TRBV28
CASSLRTGSFDF
>NA|TRBJ1-6|TRBV4-1
CASSQATGTKTTLHF
>NA|TRBJ2-1|TRBV18
CASSPTSEGNEQFF
>NA|TRBJ1-5|TRBV5-1
CASSLPADYSNQPQHF
>NA|TRBJ2-6|TRBV7-8
CASSLASSGQGNPGANVLTF
>NA|TRBJ1-2|TRBV2
CASSEARGQSYGYTF
>NA|TRBJ2-7|TRBV5-1
CASSPSRQGARGYEQYF
>NA|TRBJ1-1|TRBV6-1
CASSQQRGTEAFF
>NA|TRBJ1-1|TRBV19
CASRRGGNTEAFF